This TCR beta chain derives from a study of T cell repertoires in cytomegalovirus infection. Overall study context: Selection of CMV epitopes for the study included recently identified HLA-C-restricted and well-studied HLA-B-restricted ones. Public TCR beta signatures were indicative of both CMV infection and a matching HLA type. Overall study results and limits: CMV carriers with the relevant HLA were identified by cumulative public TCR beta family frequency.

There are many counts of this clonotype. The antigen is unknown. Germline CDR1 and CDR2: SGHVS and FQNEAQ. There are 20 residues in the CDR3. V shed 5 bases, J shed 0 bases, and the junction held 14 bases outside the gene matches. MiXCR was run by TCRdb on the reads, yielding one entry per CDR3 protein. The sample lists some 800,000 distinct CDR3 sequences; about 29% were seen once. The sequence was collected from a human donor in good health (CMV status not recorded). Some clones in this sample may be carry-over from other donors' samples. The gene calls are TRBV7-8 and TRBJ1-3; 12 nucleotides align to TRBD1. Specimen: cultured CD8+ T cells from PBMCs, collected from culture after CMV antigen stimulation. CDR3 sequence reads: CASSKGTGGPKHLSGNTIYF. Written as DNA, the CDR3 is TGTGCCAGCAGCAAAGGGACAGGGGGCCCAAAACACCTCTCTGGAAACACCATATATTTT. Complete variable domain (other parts from reference TRBV7-8 and TRBJ1-3): GAGVSQSPRYKVAKRGQDVALRCDPISGHVSLFWYQQALGQGPEFLTYFQNEAQLDKSGLPSDRFFAERPEGSVSTLKIQRTQQEDSAVYLCASSKGTGGPKHLSGNTIYFGEGSWLTVV.